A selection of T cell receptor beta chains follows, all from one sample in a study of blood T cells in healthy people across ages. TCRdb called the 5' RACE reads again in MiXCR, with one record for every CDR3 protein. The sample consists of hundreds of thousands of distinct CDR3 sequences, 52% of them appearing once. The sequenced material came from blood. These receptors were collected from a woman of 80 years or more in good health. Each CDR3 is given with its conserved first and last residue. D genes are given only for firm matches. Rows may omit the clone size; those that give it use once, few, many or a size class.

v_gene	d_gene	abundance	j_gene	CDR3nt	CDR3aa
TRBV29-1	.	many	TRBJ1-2	TGCAGCGTTGACTACAGGGCCCGGTTAGAGGGCTACACCTTC	CSVDYRARLEGYTF
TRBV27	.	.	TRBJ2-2	TGTGCCGGCGGCCCCCCGCCAGGGGCGCGTGCCGGGGAGCTGTTTTTT	CAGGPPPGARAGELFF
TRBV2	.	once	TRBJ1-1	TGTGCCAGGGGGGTGAACACTGAAGCTTTCTTT	CARGVNTEAFF
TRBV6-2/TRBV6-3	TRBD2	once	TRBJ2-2	TGTGCCAGCAGTTACTCGAACGGGGGGACTCACACCGGGGAGCTGTTTTTT	CASSYSNGGTHTGELFF
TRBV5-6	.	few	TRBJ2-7	TGTGCCAGCAGCTTGGTTGGTTTCGGGACACCTCCCTACGAGCAGTACTTC	CASSLVGFGTPPYEQYF
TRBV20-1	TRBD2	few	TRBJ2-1	TGCAGTGCTATCCTCACTAGCGGGAGGGATCCCAATGAGCAGTTCTTC	CSAILTSGRDPNEQFF
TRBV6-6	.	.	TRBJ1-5	TGTGCCAGCGGGCCACGTGGGCAGCCCCAGCATTTT	CASGPRGQPQHF
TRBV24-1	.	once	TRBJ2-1	TGTGCCACCAGTGATTCCGGAACCAATGAGCAGTTCTTC	CATSDSGTNEQFF
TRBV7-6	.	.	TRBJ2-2	TGTGCCAGCACCCCTAGACCCGGGGAGCTGTTTTTT	CASTPRPGELFF
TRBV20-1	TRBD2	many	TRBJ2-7	TGCAGTGCTAGATTGAGCGGGACCGCCTACGAGCAGTACTTC	CSARLSGTAYEQYF
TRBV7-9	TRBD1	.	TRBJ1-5	TGTGCCAGCAGCCCCGACAGGGGCCTCCAGCATTTT	CASSPDRGLQHF
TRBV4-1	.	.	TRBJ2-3	TGCGCCAGCAGTCTGGACCGCGGTAGCACAGATACGCAGTATTTT	CASSLDRGSTDTQYF
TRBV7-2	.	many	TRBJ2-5	TGTGCCAGCAGCCGCGCCAACCAAGAGACCCAGTACTTC	CASSRANQETQYF
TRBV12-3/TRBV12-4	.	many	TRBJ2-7	TGTGCCAGCAGTCGGTTAATTAGCTCCTACGAGCAGTACTTC	CASSRLISSYEQYF
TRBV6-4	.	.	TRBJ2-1	TGTGCCAGCAGTGGGGAAATCGGCAATGAGCAGTTCTTC	CASSGEIGNEQFF
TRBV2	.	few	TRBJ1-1	TGTGCCAGCTGTCAGACCGTGGATAATGAAGCTTTCTTT	CASCQTVDNEAFF
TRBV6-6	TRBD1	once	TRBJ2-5	TGTGCCAGCAGTTCCCGGGACAGGGGAGGTGAGACCCAGTACTTC	CASSSRDRGGETQYF
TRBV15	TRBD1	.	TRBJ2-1	TGTGCCACCGGGACAGTCTACAATGAGCAGTTCTTC	CATGTVYNEQFF
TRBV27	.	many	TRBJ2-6	TGTGCCAGCAGATACGCGTCGGACTCTGGGGCCAACGTCCTGACTTTC	CASRYASDSGANVLTF
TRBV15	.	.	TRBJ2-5	TGTGCCACCAGCAGAGGGGGGGGCACTGAGACCCAGTACTTC	CATSRGGGTETQYF
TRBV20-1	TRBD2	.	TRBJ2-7	TGCAGTGCGCACCCCCTAGCGGGGTCCTACGAGCAGTACTTC	CSAHPLAGSYEQYF
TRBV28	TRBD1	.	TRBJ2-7	TGTGCCAGCAGTTTAAGCAACAGGGGCTGGTCGTACAATGAGCAGTACTTC	CASSLSNRGWSYNEQYF
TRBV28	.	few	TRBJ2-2	TGTGCCAGCAGTCCTTGGAAGGTCGCGAACACCGGGGAGCTGTTTTTT	CASSPWKVANTGELFF
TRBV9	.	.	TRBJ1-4	TGTGCCTCGGGGGGAGGGTCATCTAATGAAAAACTGTTTTTT	CASGGGSSNEKLFF
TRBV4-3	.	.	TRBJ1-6	TGCGCCAGCAGCCAAGACAACGGGAATTCACCCCTCCACTTT	CASSQDNGNSPLHF
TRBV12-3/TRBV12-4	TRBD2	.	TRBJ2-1	TGTGCCAGCAGTCCGAGCGGGAACTCCCACAATGAGCAGTTCTTC	CASSPSGNSHNEQFF
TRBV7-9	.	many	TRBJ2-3	TGTGCCAGCAGCGTCACCCGTGCTAGCACAGATACGCAGTATTTT	CASSVTRASTDTQYF
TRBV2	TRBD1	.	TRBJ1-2	TGTGCCAGCAGTGGGGACAGGGCGAGTGGCTACACCTTC	CASSGDRASGYTF
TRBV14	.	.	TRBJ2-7	TGTGCCAGCAGCCAAGACAAGGACGAGCAGTACTTC	CASSQDKDEQYF
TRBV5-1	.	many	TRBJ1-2	TGCGCCAGCAGCTTGGAAGCAGGAGCGTACTATGGCTACACCTTC	CASSLEAGAYYGYTF
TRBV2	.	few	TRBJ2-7	TGTGCCAGCAGTGTAGAAGCGGCCTACGAGCAGTACTTC	CASSVEAAYEQYF
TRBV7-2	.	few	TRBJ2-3	TGTGCCAGCAGCCCTCAGGGCCGTGTACCTCCCACAGATACGCAGTATTTT	CASSPQGRVPPTDTQYF
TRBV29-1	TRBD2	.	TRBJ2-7	TGCAGCGTGGCCAGCGGGACCCCCTACGAGCAGTACTTC	CSVASGTPYEQYF